This entry lists 25 T cell receptor beta chains sequenced from one sample in a study of T cells in localized non-small cell lung cancer. Clones were read by immunoSEQ multiplex PCR, and TCRdb kept only the in-frame ones, dropping some. Of roughly 1,700 clones in the sample, 20% to 25% were seen once. Sequenced material: normal lung tissue next to the tumor, taken before any cancer treatment. The receptors here all came from a man between 40 and 70 years old with stage II lung adenocarcinoma.

This clone turned up a few times. V usage is TRBV11-3 and J usage is TRBJ2-3, with TRBD1 matching 11 bases. Germline CDR1 reads SGHNT; CDR2 reads YENEEA. The CDR3 has 15 residues. With 6 bases clipped from V and 2 bases from J, the junction kept 4 bases outside the gene matches. The CDR3 loop reads CASRVGQGDTDTQYF. CDR3 nucleotide sequence: TGTGCCAGCAGGGTGGGACAGGGGGACACAGATACGCAGTATTTT.

V gene TRBV29-1 combines with J gene TRBJ2-4; D possibly corresponds to TRBD1 (6 bases). The CDR3 runs to 17 residues. Germline CDR1 reads SQVTM; CDR2 reads ANQGSEA. Between the trimmed V and J ends, which lost 2 bases and 3 bases, there was a span of 20 bases. In DNA, the CDR3 is TGCAGCGTTGAAACCGGGGACAAGGATGAGGTCAAAAACATTCAGTACTTC. Translation: CSVETGDKDEVKNIQYF.

This chain links TRBV25-1 with TRBJ2-2, with 7 bases that match TRBD1. J gave up 3 bases and V 6 bases, and 4 bases lay outside the gene matches. Germline V CDR1 and CDR2: MGHDK, SYGVNS. The CDR3 is 14 residues long. The CDR3 reads CASRRGTDTGELFF. The CDR3 nucleotides read TGTGCCAGCAGGAGGGGGACAGACACCGGGGAGCTGTTTTTT.

This clone qualifies as medium-sized. The V gene is TRBV12-2, the J gene TRBJ1-6; the table's D call, TRBD1, was not checked against the DNA. TRBV12-2 is recorded as a pseudogene. The CDR3 contains 15 residues. The CDR3 coding sequence is TGTGCAAGTCGCTTACATCGGGACAGATATTCACCCCTCCACTTT. Its translation: CASRLHRDRYSPLHF.

The V and J genes are TRBV14 and TRBJ2-1; TRBD2 aligns across 8 bases. The CDR3 is made up of 15 amino acids. The V and J ends lost 6 bases and 6 bases, in that order; junction bases with no gene match: 10. The germline CDR1 and CDR2 sequences are SGHDN and FVKESK. CDR3 sequence: CASSEKRGLPNEQFF. Here the CDR3 DNA reads TGTGCCAGCAGTGAGAAGCGGGGGCTTCCCAATGAGCAGTTCTTC.

This clone was seen at least ten times. The J gene is TRBJ1-2, the V gene TRBV9, with a weak D call TRBD1 (5 bases). Per germline, CDR1 SGDLS and CDR2 YYNGEE. The CDR3 runs to 13 residues. With 4 bases removed from V and 6 bases from J, the gap between germline ends came to 13 bases. The CDR3 protein is CASSPPGGDGYTF. The CDR3 nucleotides are TGTGCCAGCAGCCCCCCCGGGGGGGATGGCTACACCTTC.

This clone was seen a few times. The gene calls are TRBV11-3 and TRBJ1-1; TRBD1 is a possible D gene (5 bases). Trimming shortened V by 5 bases and J by 0 bases, and 19 bases separated the two germline ends. Germline CDR1 is SGHNT and CDR2 is YENEEA. The CDR3 loop spans 17 amino acids. CDR3 loop: CASSPSGTLDVNTEAFF. In DNA form, the CDR3 reads TGTGCCAGCAGCCCCTCCGGGACCTTAGACGTGAACACTGAAGCTTTCTTT.

This clone is medium-sized (0.01 to 0.1%) by share. Within the sample, other DNA sequences also encode this same CDR3. This sequence joins TRBV11-3 and TRBJ2-3; maybe TRBD2 (6 bases). The V end was cut by 4 bases, the J end by 0 bases, with 8 bases between. The CDR3 consists of 14 residues. Germline CDR1 and CDR2: SGHNT and YENEEA. This CDR3 reads CASSSGVSTDTQYF. The CDR3 nucleotides read TGTGCCAGCAGCTCGGGAGTTAGCACAGATACGCAGTATTTT.

The chain couples TRBV19 to TRBJ2-5; D is ambiguous. Germline loops: CDR1 LNHDA, CDR2 SQIVND (reference sequence). V lost 7 bases to trimming and J lost 2 bases, with 20 bases between them. The CDR3 contains 16 residues. The CDR3 DNA reads TGTGCCAGTACAATCACGGCTACCACGCCTCAAGAGACCCAGTACTTC. This sequence encodes CASTITATTPQETQYF.

This clone was seen a handful of times. The J gene is TRBJ2-1, the V gene TRBV19; tentative D call: TRBD2 (6 bases). CDR1 and CDR2 (germline): LNHDA, SQIVND (reference sequence). The V end lost 7 bases, the J end lost 5 bases, and 12 bases lay between the germline ends. CDR3 length: 13 amino acids. CDR3: CASKRDSNNEQFF. The CDR3 DNA is TGTGCCAGTAAAAGGGACTCAAACAATGAGCAGTTCTTC. The full variable domain, rest sourced from reference TRBV19 and TRBJ2-1, is DGGITQSPKYLFRKEGQNVTLSCEQNLNHDAMYWYRQDPGQGLRLIYYSQIVNDFQKGDIAEGYSVSREKKESFPLTVTSAQKNPTAFYLCASKRDSNNEQFFGPGTRLTVL.

This clone ranks as medium-sized. CDR3 coding DNA: TGTGCCAGCAGCTTAGGGGAATTACGATTGCGGCAAGAGACCCAGTACTTC. Translating gives CASSLGELRLRQETQYF. The J gene is TRBJ2-5, the V gene TRBV11-3, with no clear D. Germline values: CDR1 SGHNT, CDR2 YENEEA. The CDR3 has 17 residues. Trimming shortened V by 1 base and J by 2 bases, and 17 bases separated the two germline ends.

The chain combines TRBV10-2 with TRBJ2-1, with D perhaps matching TRBD1 (5 bases). Germline CDR1 is WSHSY and CDR2 is SAAADI. The CDR3 sequence is 18 residues long. Trimming cost V 1 base and J 0 bases, with 16 bases left between them. CDR3 nucleotide sequence: TGCGCCAGCAGTGAGTTCCTGGACACGTTCCGCTCCTACAATGAGCAGTTCTTC. Translated, it gives CASSEFLDTFRSYNEQFF.

The chain combines TRBV5-1 with TRBJ2-7; no definite D call. V lost 6 bases and J 0 bases, leaving 22 bases between the germline ends. This CDR3 has 17 residues. Germline loops: CDR1 SGHRS, CDR2 YFSETQ. CDR3 DNA sequence: TGCGCCAGCAAAAGGACGGAATACCCCAAACTCTCCTACGAGCAGTACGTC. Translated: CASKRTEYPKLSYEQYV.

The table lists this clone with a few counts. The V call is TRBV10-3, the J call TRBJ1-4; tentatively, D is TRBD1 (6 bases). V was shortened by 2 bases and J by 6 bases, with 10 bases between the two germline ends. The CDR3 is 14 amino acids. Germline V gives CDR1 ENHRY, CDR2 SYGVKD. CDR3 in DNA: TGTGCCATCAGTGAGACAGGGATAGATGAAAAACTGTTTTTT. Its protein product is CAISETGIDEKLFF.

The genes are TRBV19 and TRBJ2-5; 8 positions agree with TRBD1. This CDR3 region has 14 residues. With 3 bases clipped from V and 5 bases from J, the junction kept 5 bases outside the gene matches. Germline V lookup: CDR1 LNHDA, CDR2 SQIVND (reference sequence). This CDR3 reads CASSISRGLETQYF. CDR3 DNA sequence: TGTGCCAGTAGTATCTCCAGGGGGCTGGAGACCCAGTACTTC.

This clone was seen more than once but under ten times. V gene TRBV9 combines with J gene TRBJ2-7; D unclear. V lost 6 bases and J 3 bases, leaving 13 bases between the germline ends. This CDR3 contains 13 residues. CDR1 is SGDLS, CDR2 YYNGEE, per germline. In nucleotides, the CDR3 is TGTGCCAGCATGAATGACAAGAACTACGAGCAGTACTTC. Amino acid sequence: CASMNDKNYEQYF.

This chain connects TRBV6-8 to TRBJ1-3; tentative D call: TRBD1 (6 bases). The germline gives CDR1 MNHGY, CDR2 SAAAGT. CDR3 length equals 14 residues. Trimming pared 6 bases from V and 1 base from J, leaving 10 bases between. The DNA for the CDR3 is TGTGCCAGCAGGGAAACAGGGTCTGGAAACACCATATATTTT. Protein product: CASRETGSGNTIYF.

There are a few counts of this clone. The gene calls are TRBV11-3 and TRBJ2-5; D may match TRBD1 or TRBD2 (5 bases each). This CDR3 has 16 residues. CDR1 and CDR2 (germline): SGHNT, YENEEA. The ends were cut back, 5 bases at V and 4 bases at J, with 20 bases in the middle. The CDR3 loop reads CASSRYLGRDGETQYF. CDR3 DNA sequence: TGTGCCAGCAGCCGATATTTAGGACGGGACGGAGAGACCCAGTACTTC.

This clone was picked up a small number of times. The genes are TRBV6-7 and TRBJ2-5; D ambiguous. TRBV6-7 is marked as an open reading frame, function uncertain. V shed 6 bases and J shed 6 bases, with 14 bases lying between them. The CDR3 has 13 amino acids. The CDR3 coding sequence is TGTGCCAGCAGCTCCCCTAGGGCGAAGACCCAGTACTTC. This codes for CASSSPRAKTQYF.

This chain connects TRBV28 to TRBJ2-1, with a tentative D call TRBD1 (6 bases). With 3 bases removed from V and 2 bases from J, the gap between germline ends came to 14 bases. CDR3 size: 16 residues. CDR1 MDHEN and CDR2 SYDVKM come from the germline V gene. For the CDR3, the DNA is TGTGCCAGCAGTTTTTCGGCGGCAGGGGCCTACAATGAGCAGTTCTTC. It is translated as CASSFSAAGAYNEQFF. The variable domain in full, completed from reference TRBV28 and TRBJ2-1, reads DVKVTQSSRYLVKRTGEKVFLECVQDMDHENMFWYRQDPGLGLRLIYFSYDVKMKEKGDIPEGYSVSREKKERFSLILESASTNQTSMYLCASSFSAAGAYNEQFFGPGTRLTVL.

This clone is labeled medium-sized. J is TRBJ2-7 and V is TRBV11-3, with no clear D. The CDR3 spans 15 residues. The V and J ends lost 3 bases and 1 base respectively, with 13 bases between them. Germline V gives CDR1 SGHNT, CDR2 YENEEA. The CDR3 loop reads CASSFGIGYSYEQYF. The CDR3 coding sequence is TGTGCCAGCAGCTTTGGGATTGGATATTCCTACGAGCAGTACTTC.

This clone was detected a few times. The chain joins TRBV11-3 to TRBJ2-7; 8 bases match TRBD2. CDR1 and CDR2 (germline): SGHNT, YENEEA. CDR3 length: 14 residues. V shed 5 bases and J 3 bases; nucleotides not matched to a gene: 6. The CDR3 sequence: CASSQAGLDYEQYF. CDR3 sequence (DNA): TGTGCCAGCAGCCAAGCGGGACTAGACTACGAGCAGTACTTC.

The rearrangement links TRBV14 to TRBJ2-7; D is unclear. Germline loops: CDR1 SGHDN, CDR2 FVKESK. CDR3 size: 15 residues. V was clipped by 4 bases and J by 4 bases, with 17 bases between them. CDR3 in DNA: TGTGCCAGCAGCCGCACGACACAAGGGTGGTACGAGCAGTACTTC. Amino acids: CASSRTTQGWYEQYF.

This chain links TRBV18 with TRBJ1-1; possible D gene TRBD1, 5 bases. The V end was cut by 4 bases, the J end by 0 bases, with 21 bases between. This CDR3 comprises 18 residues. Germline-derived CDR1 and CDR2 are KGHSH and LQKENI. CDR3 in amino acids: CASSRVVGLSQLNTEAFF. CDR3 coding DNA: TGTGCCAGCTCACGGGTGGTGGGGCTATCCCAACTGAACACTGAAGCTTTCTTT.

This clone was seen a handful of times. The CDR3: CASSYSGITEAFF. The CDR3 nucleotides are TGTGCCAGCAGTTACTCGGGAATCACTGAAGCTTTCTTT. V usage is TRBV6-8 and J usage is TRBJ1-1, with D unclear. Deletions cut 0 bases from V and 4 bases from J, with 6 bases between. Germline V gene data show CDR1 as MNHGY and CDR2 as SAAAGT. This CDR3 has 13 residues.